Listed below are T cell receptor beta chains from one sample, sequenced in a study of blood T cell repertoires in COVID-19. TCRdb's copy holds only in-frame clones and misses some; the assay was immunoSEQ multiplex PCR. The sample records 100,000 to 150,000 clones, approximately 85% being singletons. The sample consisted of peripheral blood. The source of these receptors is a human donor in a cohort sampled during active COVID-19. The CDR3 runs from the conserved cysteine through the conserved F or W. D genes are given only for firm matches. The listing skips clone size in some rows; elsewhere it reads once, few, many or a size class.

TRBV19	TRBD2	TRBJ2-2	few	CASSSGSGTGELFF	TGTGCCAGTTCGAGCGGGAGCGGGACCGGGGAGCTGTTTTTT
TRBV30	TRBD1	TRBJ2-5	NA	CACDREETQYF	TGTGCCTGCGACAGGGAAGAGACCCAGTACTTC
TRBV24-1	TRBD2	TRBJ2-1	NA	CATSLQQAGVDEQFF	TGTGCCACCAGTCTCCAGCAAGCGGGAGTGGATGAGCAGTTCTTC
TRBV19	TRBD1	TRBJ1-3	NA	CASSIRDRINSGNTIYF	TGTGCCAGTAGTATAAGGGACAGGATTAATTCTGGAAACACCATATATTTT
TRBV5-1	TRBD2	TRBJ2-1	NA	CASSLPAGAGNEQFF	TGCGCCAGCAGCTTACCAGCGGGAGCGGGCAATGAGCAGTTCTTC
TRBV14	NA	TRBJ1-2	NA	CASSQDLASAEVHNYGYTF	TGTGCCAGCAGCCAAGATCTAGCGTCAGCAGAAGTCCATAACTATGGCTACACCTTC
TRBV7-7	NA	TRBJ2-5	NA	CASSFAGETQYF	TGTGCCAGCAGCTTTGCAGGAGAGACCCAGTACTTC
TRBV19	NA	TRBJ2-5	NA	CASSISQGMKTQYF	TGTGCCAGTAGTATATCACAGGGTATGAAGACCCAGTACTTC
TRBV28	NA	TRBJ2-1	NA	CASRGFRDQVYNEQFF	TGTGCCAGCAGGGGATTCCGGGATCAAGTCTACAATGAGCAGTTCTTC
TRBV4-2	NA	TRBJ2-3	NA	CASSQQGSGGTDTQYF	TGTGCCAGCAGCCAACAAGGTAGCGGAGGCACAGATACGCAGTATTTT
TRBV11-2	TRBD2	TRBJ2-3	once	CASSSEGGLVSDTQYF	TGTGCCAGCAGCTCGGAAGGGGGACTAGTATCCGATACGCAGTATTTT
TRBV7-9	TRBD1	TRBJ2-7	NA	CASSDRDRDYEQYF	TGTGCCAGCAGCGACCGGGACAGGGACTACGAGCAGTACTTC
TRBV7-9	TRBD2	TRBJ2-1	NA	CASTAGSGSIDEQFF	TGTGCCAGCACCGCCGGGAGCGGGAGTATAGATGAGCAGTTCTTC
TRBV7-6	TRBD1	TRBJ2-3	NA	CASSRQGLENGGTQYF	TGTGCCAGCAGCCGACAGGGTTTGGAAAATGGGGGTACGCAGTATTTT
TRBV19	NA	TRBJ1-4	NA	CASSTQATNEKLFF	TGTGCCAGTAGTACCCAGGCAACTAATGAAAAACTGTTTTTT
TRBV11-2	NA	TRBJ2-7	NA	CASSLSEVFSYEQYF	TGTGCCAGCAGCCTCTCTGAGGTTTTCTCCTACGAGCAGTACTTC
TRBV9	NA	TRBJ1-4	NA	CASSPISGAANEKLFF	TGTGCCAGCAGCCCCATCAGTGGGGCGGCTAATGAAAAACTGTTTTTT
TRBV7-2	NA	TRBJ1-2	NA	CASSFTTSSGYTF	TGTGCCAGCAGTTTTACAACTAGTTCGGGCTACACCTTC
TRBV4-3	TRBD2	TRBJ2-7	NA	CASSPSVAGVSYEQYF	TGCGCCAGCAGCCCGAGCGTAGCGGGGGTATCCTACGAGCAGTACTTC
TRBV18	NA	TRBJ2-7	NA	CASSPPKAGSYEQYF	TGTGCCAGCTCACCCCCGAAGGCGGGCTCCTACGAGCAGTACTTC
TRBV7-2	NA	TRBJ2-5	once	CASSLVKQETQYF	TGTGCCAGCAGCTTAGTTAAACAAGAGACCCAGTACTTC
TRBV6-2/TRBV6-3	NA	TRBJ2-1	NA	CASSLQGPNEQFF	TGTGCCAGCAGCTTACAGGGCCCCAATGAGCAGTTCTTC
TRBV18	TRBD1	TRBJ1-5	few	CASSAQGSDQPQHF	TGTGCCAGCTCAGCACAGGGGTCGGATCAGCCCCAGCATTTT
TRBV9	TRBD2	TRBJ2-3	NA	CASSVSRGGTDTQYF	TGTGCCAGCAGCGTTTCGCGGGGGGGGACAGATACGCAGTATTTT
TRBV19	NA	TRBJ1-4	NA	CASKAGVEKLFF	TGTGCCAGTAAGGCAGGGGTTGAAAAACTGTTTTTT
TRBV5-1	TRBD2	TRBJ2-3	NA	CASSPASGRPDTQYF	TGCGCCAGCAGCCCCGCTAGCGGGAGACCAGATACGCAGTATTTT
TRBV4-1	NA	TRBJ1-5	NA	CASSQDHPGPFPQHF	TGCGCCAGCAGCCAAGATCATCCAGGGCCATTTCCCCAGCATTTT
TRBV20-1	TRBD2	TRBJ2-7	NA	CSASTVHSGRAYEQYF	TGCAGTGCTAGTACCGTTCATAGCGGGAGGGCCTACGAGCAGTACTTC
TRBV4-1	NA	TRBJ2-1	NA	CASSQVSSGSNEQFF	TGCGCCAGCAGCCAAGTTTCGAGCGGTAGCAATGAGCAGTTCTTC
TRBV10-3	NA	TRBJ2-6	NA	CAISESSSGANVLTF	TGTGCCATCAGTGAGTCTAGCTCTGGGGCCAACGTCCTGACTTTC
TRBV6-6	TRBD1	TRBJ1-2	NA	CASSWDPQGVGGYTF	TGTGCCAGCAGCTGGGACCCTCAGGGGGTGGGTGGCTACACCTTC
TRBV4-3	NA	TRBJ2-3	NA	CASSQDTGYSTDTQYF	TGCGCCAGCAGCCAAGATACAGGATATAGCACAGATACGCAGTATTTT
TRBV5-1	TRBD2	TRBJ2-7	NA	CASRGVGAGDDEQYF	TGCGCCAGCAGGGGAGTAGGAGCGGGAGACGACGAGCAGTACTTC
TRBV6-6	NA	TRBJ2-3	NA	CASSPYLLDRSSTDTQYF	TGTGCCAGCAGTCCCTACCTACTGGACAGATCCAGCACAGATACGCAGTATTTT